This is a list of T cell receptor beta chains from one sample in a study of blood T cell repertoires in COVID-19. Produced via immunoSEQ multiplex PCR; TCRdb's table is partial and in-frame only. The sample holds hundreds of thousands of clones, roughly 85% seen once. The sequenced sample consisted of peripheral blood. The receptors shown here come from a middle-aged man with COVID-19, enrolled during active disease. Each CDR3 is given with its conserved first and last residue. The D gene is left open where the match is weak. Not all rows give a size; the values are once, few, many and, for expanded clones, a class.

NA,TRBJ2-7,NA,TRBV24-1,13,TGTGCCACCAGTGACGGAGGCCGCTACGAGCAGTACTTC,CATSDGGRYEQYF
NA,TRBJ2-7,few,TRBV4-1,15,TGCGCCAGCAGCCCTGGTGCATCGAGCTCCTACGAGCAGTACTTC,CASSPGASSSYEQYF
TRBD2,TRBJ2-1,NA,TRBV19,16,TGTGCCAGTAGTGGGAACGAAGCGGGGACCTACAATGAGCAGTTCTTC,CASSGNEAGTYNEQFF
NA,TRBJ1-3,NA,TRBV27,15,TGTGCCAGCAGTTTAAGAGGGACTAACGGAAACACCATATATTTT,CASSLRGTNGNTIYF
NA,TRBJ2-1,NA,TRBV7-2,15,TGTGCCAGCAGCTTAGTTCCCGGACAGAGCAATGAGCAGTTCTTC,CASSLVPGQSNEQFF
TRBD2,TRBJ2-7,NA,TRBV28,16,TGTGCCAGCAGGCAGGGACTAGCGGGGCCGCGGGACGAGCAGTACTTC,CASRQGLAGPRDEQYF
NA,TRBJ1-6,NA,TRBV7-8,13,TGTGCCAGCAGCCCCGGCGGTAATTCACCCCTCCACTTT,CASSPGGNSPLHF
NA,TRBJ2-7,NA,TRBV19,14,TGTGCCAGTAGTATAGCTAGGACAGTGGGCGAGCAGTACTTC,CASSIARTVGEQYF
NA,TRBJ1-1,NA,TRBV3-1/TRBV3-2,14,TGTGCCAGCAGCCATCTACAGGGTGGTACTGAAGCTTTCTTT,CASSHLQGGTEAFF
TRBD1,TRBJ1-6,NA,TRBV4-1,18,TGCGCCAGCGCACAAACACCGGGACAGGGGTCCTATAATTCACCCCTCCACTTT,CASAQTPGQGSYNSPLHF
NA,TRBJ2-7,NA,TRBV30,13,TGTGCCTGGAGACACCCCGGAGGGCGCGGGGAGTACTTC,CAWRHPGGRGEYF
NA,TRBJ1-6,NA,TRBV9,15,TGTGCCAGCAGCGTAGAATCAGGAGCGGATTCACCCCTCCACTTT,CASSVESGADSPLHF
NA,TRBJ1-6,NA,TRBV10-2,16,TGCGCCACTCATCGGGGGGCGATCTCCTATAATTCACCCCTCCACTTT,CATHRGAISYNSPLHF
TRBD2,TRBJ2-2,NA,TRBV27,17,TGTGCCAGCAAGAGGACTAGCGGGGCGGCCAGGGCCGGGGAGCTGTTTTTT,CASKRTSGAARAGELFF
TRBD1,TRBJ2-7,few,TRBV9,16,TGTGCCAGCAGCGTAGCAGCGGGACAGGGGACGCGCGAGCAGTACTTC,CASSVAAGQGTREQYF
TRBD1,TRBJ1-3,few,TRBV7-9,14,TGTGCCAGCAGCCAGACAGGGTCTGGAAACACCATATATTTT,CASSQTGSGNTIYF
NA,TRBJ2-1,NA,TRBV9,13,TGTGCCAGCAGCGTAGGGCCGAACAATGAGCAGTTCTTC,CASSVGPNNEQFF
TRBD1,TRBJ1-3,NA,TRBV7-9,15,TGTGCCAGCAGCTCACCGAGGGGGCTCGAAAACACCATATATTTT,CASSSPRGLENTIYF
NA,TRBJ2-1,NA,TRBV4-3,18,TGCGCCAGCAGCCACAAACTAGCAATCTTTAGCTCCTACAATGAGCAGTTCTTC,CASSHKLAIFSSYNEQFF
NA,TRBJ2-5,NA,TRBV11-3,14,TGTGCCAGCAGCTTAGGGGTCCCACTAGCGACCCAGTACTTC,CASSLGVPLATQYF
NA,TRBJ1-5,NA,TRBV7-9,13,TGTGCCAGCAGCTTGGACACTAATCAGCCCCAGCATTTT,CASSLDTNQPQHF
TRBD1,TRBJ2-2,NA,TRBV24-1,17,TGTGCCACCAGTGACCCCCCCGGGACAGGGGGCGCCGGGGAGCTGTTTTTT,CATSDPPGTGGAGELFF
NA,TRBJ2-6,NA,TRBV7-2,15,TGTGCCAGCAGTGACAGCTTCCACGGGGCCAACGTCCTGACTTTC,CASSDSFHGANVLTF
TRBD1,TRBJ1-1,once,TRBV5-4,15,TGTGCCAGCAGCAACAGGGGTAGGAGGAACACTGAAGCTTTCTTT,CASSNRGRRNTEAFF
NA,TRBJ1-3,NA,TRBV5-1,13,TGCGCCAGCAGCTTGGCGGAGGGAAACACCATATATTTT,CASSLAEGNTIYF
NA,TRBJ2-6,NA,TRBV27,17,TGTGCCAGCAGTTTATCAACTCTCTCCTCTGGGGCCAACGTCCTGACTTTC,CASSLSTLSSGANVLTF
TRBD2,TRBJ2-7,NA,TRBV18,15,TGTGCCAGCTCACCACGCACTAGCGGGGCCTACGAGCAGTACTTC,CASSPRTSGAYEQYF